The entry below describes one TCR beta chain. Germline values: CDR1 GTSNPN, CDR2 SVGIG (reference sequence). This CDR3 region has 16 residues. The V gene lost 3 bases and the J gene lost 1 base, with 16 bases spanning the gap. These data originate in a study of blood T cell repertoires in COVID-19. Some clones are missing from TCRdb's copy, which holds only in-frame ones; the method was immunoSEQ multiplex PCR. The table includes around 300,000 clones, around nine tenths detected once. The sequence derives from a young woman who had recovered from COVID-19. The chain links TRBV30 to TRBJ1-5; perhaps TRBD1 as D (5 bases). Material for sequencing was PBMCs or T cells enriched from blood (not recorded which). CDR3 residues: CAWSAPWGQSNQPQHF. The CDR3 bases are TGTGCCTGGAGCGCCCCATGGGGCCAGAGCAATCAGCCCCAGCATTTT.